This T cell receptor beta chain was profiled in a study of CD4 T cells in relation to SARS-CoV-2 and coronaviruses. Study information: PBMCs were cultured with antigen for over nine days before TCR beta sequencing. No peptide or an HIV-1 Nef peptide pool served as negative control.

This CDR3 comprises 16 residues. Germline values: CDR1 SGDLS, CDR2 YYNGEE. The ends were cut back, 3 bases at V and 10 bases at J, with 25 bases in the middle. Measured with immunoSEQ multiplex PCR; TCRdb has only the in-frame clones, and not every one. Of tens of thousands of clones listed, around 78% are singletons. On this clone itself: Its antigen is currently unknown.

Before the COVID-19 pandemic, during about 2010-2018, CD4+ T cells were taken from unexposed donors. After roughly 9 days of culture, CD4+ T cells were isolated. As cell numbers allowed, unexposed-donor CD4+ T cells faced SARS-CoV-2 S/N and four cold-coronavirus spikes. Cultures received half-medium IL-2 refreshes on days 3 and 7. V gene TRBV9 combines with J gene TRBJ1-2, with a weak D call TRBD1 (6 bases). Sequenced material: CD4+ T cells from PBMCs, cultured in vitro. This receptor was taken from a human donor in good health. The CDR3 reads CASSGGGSGTAFSYTF. For the CDR3, the DNA is TGTGCCAGCAGCGGAGGGGGGTCCGGGACGGCCTTTTCCTACACCTTC.